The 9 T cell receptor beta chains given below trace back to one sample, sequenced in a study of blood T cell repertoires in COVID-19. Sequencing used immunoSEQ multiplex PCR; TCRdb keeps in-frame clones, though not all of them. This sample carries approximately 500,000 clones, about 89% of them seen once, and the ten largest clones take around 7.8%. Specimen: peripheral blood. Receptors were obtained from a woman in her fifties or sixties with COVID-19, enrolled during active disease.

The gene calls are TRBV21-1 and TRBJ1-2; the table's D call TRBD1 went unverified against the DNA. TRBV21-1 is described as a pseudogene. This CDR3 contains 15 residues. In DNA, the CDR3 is TGTGGCGAGTCGGGGACACAAGGGCCGTTCTATGGCTACACCTTC. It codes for CGESGTQGPFYGYTF.

The CDR3 here is CASRRDENSPLHF. The CDR3 DNA reads TGCGCCAGCAGGAGGGATGAAAATTCACCCCTCCACTTT. The chain links TRBV5-1 to TRBJ1-6, with D unclear. Germline CDR1 SGHRS, CDR2 YFSETQ. The CDR3 contains 13 residues. Trimming removed 5 bases at V and 7 bases at J, with 10 bases between.

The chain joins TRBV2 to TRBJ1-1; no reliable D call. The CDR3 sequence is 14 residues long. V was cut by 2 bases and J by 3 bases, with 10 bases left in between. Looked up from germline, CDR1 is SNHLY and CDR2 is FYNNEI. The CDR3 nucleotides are TGTGCCAGCAGTGAACGAGGGTCGCACACTGAAGCTTTCTTT. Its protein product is CASSERGSHTEAFF.

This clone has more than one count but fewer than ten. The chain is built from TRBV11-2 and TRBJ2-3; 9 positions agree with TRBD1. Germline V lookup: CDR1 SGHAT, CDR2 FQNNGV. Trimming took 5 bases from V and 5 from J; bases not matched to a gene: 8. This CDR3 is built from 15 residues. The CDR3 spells CASSVTGGSGDTQYF. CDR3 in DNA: TGTGCCAGCAGCGTAACAGGGGGCTCGGGAGATACGCAGTATTTT.

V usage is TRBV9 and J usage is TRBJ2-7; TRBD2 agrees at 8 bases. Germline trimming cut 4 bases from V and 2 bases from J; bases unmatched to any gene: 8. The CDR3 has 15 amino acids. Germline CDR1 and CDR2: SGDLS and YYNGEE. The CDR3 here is CASSLNSGTAYEQYF. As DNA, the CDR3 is TGTGCCAGCAGCCTGAATAGCGGGACCGCCTACGAGCAGTACTTC.

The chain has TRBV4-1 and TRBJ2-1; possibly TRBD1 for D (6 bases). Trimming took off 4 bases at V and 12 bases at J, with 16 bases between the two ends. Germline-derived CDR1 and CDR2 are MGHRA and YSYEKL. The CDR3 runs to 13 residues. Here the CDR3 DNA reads TGCGCCAGCAGCCCCGGACAGACCTCCTGGCAGTTCTTC. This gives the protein CASSPGQTSWQFF.

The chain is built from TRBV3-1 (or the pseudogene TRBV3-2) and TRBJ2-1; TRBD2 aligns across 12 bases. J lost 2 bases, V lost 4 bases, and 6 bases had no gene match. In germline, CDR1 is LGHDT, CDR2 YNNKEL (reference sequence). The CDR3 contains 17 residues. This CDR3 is CASSLRTSGVAYNEQFF. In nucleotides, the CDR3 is TGTGCCAGCAGCCTCCGGACTAGCGGGGTAGCCTACAATGAGCAGTTCTTC.

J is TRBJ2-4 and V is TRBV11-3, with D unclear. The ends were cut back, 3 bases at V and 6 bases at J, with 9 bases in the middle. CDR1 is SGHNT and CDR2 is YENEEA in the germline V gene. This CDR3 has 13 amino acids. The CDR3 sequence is CASSFPGSNIQYF. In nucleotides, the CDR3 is TGTGCCAGCAGCTTTCCGGGTTCAAACATTCAGTACTTC.

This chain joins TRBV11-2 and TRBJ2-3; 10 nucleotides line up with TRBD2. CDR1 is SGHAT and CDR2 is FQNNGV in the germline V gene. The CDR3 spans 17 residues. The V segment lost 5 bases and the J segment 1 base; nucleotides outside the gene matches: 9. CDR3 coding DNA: TGTGCCAGCAGCCCAGGGGGGAGCGGGGGGGGCACAGATACGCAGTATTTT. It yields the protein CASSPGGSGGGTDTQYF. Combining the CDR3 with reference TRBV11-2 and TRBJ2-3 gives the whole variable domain EAGVAQSPRYKIIEKRQSVAFWCNPISGHATLYWYQQILGQGPKLLIQFQNNGVVDDSQLPKDRFSAERLKGVDSTLKIQPAKLEDSAVYLCASSPGGSGGGTDTQYFGPGTRLTVL.